This T cell receptor beta chain was observed in a study of blood T cell repertoires in COVID-19. About the study: Donors in the United States, Italy and Spain gave samples during acute or convalescent COVID-19. Sources were T cells, B-cell-depleted T cells, or PBMCs; the material itself was cDNA or gDNA.

Libraries were prepared by immunoSEQ multiplex PCR; TCRdb keeps only in-frame clonotypes and omits some of them. Of some 140,000 clones in the sample, approximately 85% were seen once. Trimming cost V 1 base and J 12 bases, with 20 bases left between them. This CDR3 contains 15 residues. This receptor was taken from a man aged 60 to 75 with COVID-19, enrolled during active disease. This chain links TRBV5-3 with TRBJ2-1; possible D gene TRBD1, 5 bases. TRBV5-3 is noted as an ORF with a role that remains uncertain. The sample comprised peripheral blood. CDR3 protein: CARSLSGQSAFGQFF. The CDR3 nucleotides read TGTGCCAGAAGCTTGTCCGGACAATCAGCATTTGGGCAGTTCTTC.